The 16 T cell receptor beta chains presented below share a single source sample, sequenced in a study of blood T cell repertoires in COVID-19. TCRdb keeps only in-frame clones here, not all; method: immunoSEQ multiplex PCR. The data show some 270,000 clones, about 85% seen once. Sample: peripheral blood. The receptor source for this set is a human donor with COVID-19, enrolled during active disease. The donor label of this sample is uncertain.

This sequence joins TRBV19 and TRBJ1-4; no firm D call. The germline CDR1 and CDR2 sequences are LNHDA and SQIVND (reference sequence). Trimming shortened V by 9 bases and J by 7 bases, and 15 bases separated the two germline ends. This CDR3 region has 13 residues. The CDR3 DNA reads TGTGCCAGCACGGACTCTGGAATTGAAAAACTGTTTTTT. It translates to CASTDSGIEKLFF.

The gene calls are TRBV5-6 and TRBJ2-2; tentatively, D is TRBD2 (7 bases). Trimming removed 7 bases at V and 7 bases at J, with 20 bases between. Germline values: CDR1 SGHDT, CDR2 YYEEEE. The CDR3 consists of 15 residues. DNA of the CDR3: TGTGCCAGCCTTCTCGGCGGGGGCGATGACGGGGAGCTGTTTTTT. Protein sequence: CASLLGGGDDGELFF.

The chain links TRBV11-2 to TRBJ2-3; D may be TRBD2 (5 bases). V lost 6 bases and J lost 1, with 8 bases in between. The CDR3 sequence is 13 residues long. Germline loops: CDR1 SGHAT, CDR2 FQNNGV. For the CDR3, the DNA is TGTGCCAGCAGACAGCGGCGCACAGATACGCAGTATTTT. This codes for CASRQRRTDTQYF.

The chain employs TRBV6-5 and TRBJ2-2; possibly TRBD2 for D (6 bases). Germline V gene data show CDR1 as MNHEY and CDR2 as SVGAGI. The CDR3 covers 13 residues. V was clipped by 8 bases and J by 6 bases, with 13 bases between them. Written as DNA, the CDR3 is TGTGCCAGCTCCCGGACGGGGGCCGGGGAGCTGTTTTTT. Residues: CASSRTGAGELFF.

The chain has TRBV5-4 and TRBJ1-2; 7 bases are a match to TRBD1. V was pared by 7 bases and J by 2 bases, with 11 bases of the junction left unmatched. CDR1 SGHNT and CDR2 YYREEE come from the germline V gene (reference sequence). The CDR3 extends over 15 amino acids. CDR3 protein: CASGTNSGQNYGYTF. The CDR3, as DNA: TGTGCCAGCGGCACCAACTCGGGACAGAACTATGGCTACACCTTC.

The J gene is TRBJ1-6, the V gene TRBV19; D unclear. Germline V CDR1 and CDR2: LNHDA, SQIVND (reference sequence). The V end was cut by 3 bases, the J end by 9 bases, with 9 bases between. CDR3 size: 13 residues. As DNA, the CDR3 is TGTGCCAGTAGTATGACGGAGTCTTCACCCCTCCACTTT. Amino acids: CASSMTESSPLHF.

The chain is built from TRBV6-1 and TRBJ1-2; TRBD1 aligns across 7 bases. CDR3 length: 14 amino acids. Trimming cost V 3 bases and J 7 bases; bases outside gene matches: 8. In germline, CDR1 is MNHNS, CDR2 SASEGT. CDR3 region: CASSETGTAFGYTF. Here the CDR3 DNA reads TGTGCCAGCAGTGAGACCGGGACAGCCTTTGGCTACACCTTC.

This clone was counted once. This sequence joins TRBV18 and TRBJ1-2; 7 nucleotides line up with TRBD1. Germline V CDR1 and CDR2: KGHSH, LQKENI. V lost 5 bases and J lost 5; bases outside the gene matches: 8. The CDR3 is 14 amino acids. The CDR3 loop reads CASSAGQEAYGYTF. Written as DNA, the CDR3 is TGTGCCAGCTCAGCAGGACAGGAAGCGTATGGCTACACCTTC. Together with reference TRBV18 and TRBJ1-2, the CDR3 gives the full variable domain: NAGVMQNPRHLVRRRGQEARLRCSPMKGHSHVYWYRQLPEEGLKFMVYLQKENIIDESGMPKERFSAEFPKEGPSILRIQQVVRGDSAAYFCASSAGQEAYGYTFGSGTRLTVV.

This chain uses TRBV20-1 with TRBJ2-4; D not resolved. From germline, CDR1 is DFQATT and CDR2 SNEGSKA (reference sequence). The CDR3 is 11 amino acids. The ends were cut back, 6 bases at V and 8 bases at J, with 11 bases in the middle. CDR3 in amino acids: CSAPVIDIQYF. The CDR3 nucleotides read TGCAGTGCCCCCGTCATAGACATTCAGTACTTC.

This clone was counted once. The same CDR3 is also encoded by other DNA sequences in this sample. The V call is TRBV5-1, the J call TRBJ1-5, with 8 bases identical to TRBD1. The germline V gene encodes CDR1 SGHRS and CDR2 YFSETQ. V gave up 4 bases and J gave up 5 bases; unmatched junction bases: 5. This CDR3 comprises 14 residues. The CDR3: CASSVGQGDQPQHF. DNA for the CDR3: TGCGCCAGCAGCGTCGGACAGGGCGATCAGCCCCAGCATTTT.

The chain recombines TRBV18 with TRBJ1-3, with D tentatively TRBD1 (6 bases). V gave up 6 bases and J gave up 3 bases, with 15 bases separating them. Looked up from germline, CDR1 is KGHSH and CDR2 is LQKENI. This CDR3 is 15 amino acids long. DNA for the CDR3: TGTGCCAGCTCTCCCAGGGGATCGGATGGAAACACCATATATTTT. Translating gives CASSPRGSDGNTIYF.

The chain links TRBV5-1 to TRBJ1-6; 8 positions match TRBD1. This CDR3 has 15 amino acids. From germline, CDR1 is SGHRS and CDR2 YFSETQ. With 0 bases clipped from V and 10 bases from J, the junction kept 6 bases outside the gene matches. CDR3 protein: CASSLAPDRGSPLHF. CDR3 nucleotides: TGCGCCAGCAGCTTGGCTCCCGACAGGGGCTCACCCCTCCACTTT.

This clone has only one observation. The chain joins TRBV6-5 to TRBJ2-7; no reliable D call. This CDR3 is built from 14 residues. CDR1 is MNHEY and CDR2 is SVGAGI in the germline V gene. V gave up 5 bases and J gave up 4 bases, with 15 bases separating them. The CDR3 protein is CASSPPTPTYEQYF. CDR3 nucleotides: TGTGCCAGCAGTCCTCCTACACCGACTTACGAGCAGTACTTC.

This CDR3 reads CASTRNRGETQYF. DNA for the CDR3: TGTGCCAGCACCCGTAACAGGGGGGAGACCCAGTACTTC. The chain employs TRBV3-1 (or the pseudogene TRBV3-2) and TRBJ2-5, with TRBD1 matching 8 bases. This CDR3 is 13 amino acids long. The V segment lost 7 bases and the J segment 5 bases; nucleotides outside the gene matches: 6. Germline V gene lookup returns CDR1 LGHDT and CDR2 YNNKEL (reference sequence).

The chain couples TRBV19 to TRBJ1-3; D might be TRBD1 (6 bases). Per the germline V gene, CDR1 is LNHDA and CDR2 is SQIVND (reference sequence). V lost 2 bases and J lost 4, with 18 bases in between. The CDR3 runs 17 residues. CDR3 in DNA: TGTGCCAGTAGTATAAGGGGGTTGCACACCGGAGGAAACACCATATATTTT. This sequence encodes CASSIRGLHTGGNTIYF.

J is TRBJ1-1 and V is TRBV19; D remains unclear. Germline CDR1 reads LNHDA; CDR2 reads SQIVND (reference sequence). Trimming pared 4 bases from V and 1 base from J, leaving 10 bases between. The CDR3 length is 14 residues. The CDR3, as DNA: TGTGCCAGTAGTACCGACTTACCGAACACTGAAGCTTTCTTT. This translates into CASSTDLPNTEAFF.